These 29 T cell receptor beta chains share one sample of origin, sequenced in a study of blood T cell repertoires in COVID-19. Produced via immunoSEQ multiplex PCR; TCRdb's table is partial and in-frame only. In the table there are roughly 40,000 clones, about 75% of which are singletons. Source material: peripheral blood. Receptor source: a man in his 70s with active or convalescent COVID-19.

This chain links TRBV27 with TRBJ1-6; a weak D match, TRBD1 (5 bases). Trimming removed 2 bases from V and 11 bases from J, with 7 bases in between. Per germline, CDR1 MNHEY and CDR2 SMNVEV (reference sequence). This CDR3 is built from 12 residues. The CDR3 coding sequence is TGTGCCAGCAGTTTAAGGGGTGCACCCCTCCACTTT. As protein: CASSLRGAPLHF.

This clone was picked up a small number of times. The J gene is TRBJ2-3, the V gene TRBV6-5; 9 bases map to TRBD1. The CDR3 runs 13 residues. Germline trimming cut 10 bases from V and 6 bases from J; bases unmatched to any gene: 8. Germline CDR1 is MNHEY and CDR2 is SVGAGI. Here the CDR3 reads CATGGTGSDTQYF. In nucleotides, the CDR3 is TGTGCCACAGGGGGGACAGGGTCCGATACGCAGTATTTT.

V usage is TRBV11-2 and J usage is TRBJ1-3; 8 bases are a match to TRBD1. The CDR3 length is 16 residues. Germline CDR1 is SGHAT and CDR2 is FQNNGV. Germline trimming cut 6 bases from V and 3 bases from J; bases unmatched to any gene: 10. The CDR3 DNA follows: TGTGCCAGCAGTTCAAGCAGGGGGCTTGTTGGAAACACCATATATTTT. Amino acids: CASSSSRGLVGNTIYF.

The chain employs TRBV5-6 and TRBJ2-5; D might be TRBD2 (5 bases). The CDR3 length is 13 residues. Trimming stripped 9 bases from V and 2 bases from J, with 14 bases between. Germline loops: CDR1 SGHDT, CDR2 YYEEEE. As DNA, the CDR3 is TGTGCCACCTTTCGGGGAAATCAAGAGACCCAGTACTTC. This encodes CATFRGNQETQYF. Combining the CDR3 with reference TRBV5-6 and TRBJ2-5 gives the whole variable domain DAGVTQSPTHLIKTRGQQVTLRCSPKSGHDTVSWYQQALGQGPQFIFQYYEEEERQRGNFPDRFSGHQFPNYSSELNVNALLLGDSALYLCATFRGNQETQYFGPGTRLLVL.

This clone was found a few times. The gene calls are TRBV10-2 and TRBJ1-1; D gene uncertain. CDR3 length: 14 amino acids. V dropped 0 bases and J dropped 1 base, with 6 bases sitting between them. Germline V gene data show CDR1 as WSHSY and CDR2 as SAAADI. The CDR3 sequence is CASSESRQNTEAFF. The CDR3 DNA reads as TGCGCCAGCAGTGAGTCGAGGCAGAACACTGAAGCTTTCTTT.

The DNA of the CDR3 is TGTGCCAGCAGTCCCTACAGGGGCGGTTCACCCCTCCACTTT. This translates into CASSPYRGGSPLHF. The chain links TRBV6-5 to TRBJ1-6, with 7 positions matching TRBD1. Germline V gene data show CDR1 as MNHEY and CDR2 as SVGAGI. This CDR3 has 14 residues. The J segment lost 9 bases and the V segment lost 5 bases, leaving 7 bases of the junction unmatched.

This sequence joins TRBV9 and TRBJ1-4; D perhaps matches TRBD1 (6 bases). V was shortened by 4 bases and J by 7 bases, with 20 bases between the two germline ends. Germline V gene lookup returns CDR1 SGDLS and CDR2 YYNGEE. This CDR3 is 16 amino acids long. Here the CDR3 reads CASSTGGAYVGEKLFF. CDR3 bases: TGTGCCAGCAGCACCGGGGGGGCTTACGTAGGTGAAAAACTGTTTTTT.

In this sample, this clone turned up once. The chain couples TRBV21-1 to TRBJ2-7; the D call TRBD2 from the table was never checked on the DNA. TRBV21-1 is given as a pseudogene. CDR3 size: 12 residues. The CDR3 protein is CASSPGSYEQYF. The DNA of the CDR3 is TGTGCCAGCAGCCCCGGCTCCTACGAGCAGTACTTC.

The chain is built from TRBV24-1 and TRBJ1-3; weak D call: TRBD1 (5 bases). V was shortened by 4 bases and J by 6 bases, with 15 bases between the two germline ends. The CDR3 runs to 15 residues. Per the germline V gene, CDR1 is KGHDR and CDR2 is SFDVKD. For the CDR3, the DNA is TGTGCCACCAGTGACCCTCGGGGGAGTGAAAACACCATATATTTT. Translation: CATSDPRGSENTIYF.

The genes are TRBV27 and TRBJ2-1, with a tentative D call TRBD2 (5 bases). Germline V gene sequence: CDR1 MNHEY, CDR2 SMNVEV (reference sequence). The CDR3 sequence is 17 residues long. V lost 0 bases to trimming and J lost 1 base, with 13 bases between them. CDR3 region: CASSLSGRAVSYNEQFF. CDR3 nucleotide sequence: TGTGCCAGCAGTTTATCTGGGCGGGCAGTATCCTACAATGAGCAGTTCTTC.

Only a few counts were recorded for this clone. The chain combines TRBV24-1 with TRBJ1-1, with 9 bases that match TRBD1. This CDR3 comprises 14 residues. The V segment lost 3 bases and the J segment 5 bases; nucleotides outside the gene matches: 3. In germline, CDR1 is KGHDR, CDR2 SFDVKD. As DNA, the CDR3 is TGTGCCACCAGTGATAACAGGGGGCTTACTGAAGCTTTCTTT. Its translation: CATSDNRGLTEAFF.

The chain has TRBV4-1 and TRBJ2-3; weak D call: TRBD2 (5 bases). The germline gives CDR1 MGHRA, CDR2 YSYEKL. This CDR3 region has 15 residues. Trimming took off 0 bases at V and 3 bases at J, with 10 bases between the two ends. CDR3 nucleotide sequence: TGCGCCAGCAGCCAAGATTTCCGGGGTACAGATACGCAGTATTTT. This gives the protein CASSQDFRGTDTQYF.

The rearrangement links TRBV5-6 to TRBJ2-7; 10 bases agree with TRBD1. After removal of 1 base from V and 9 bases from J, the junction contained 7 bases not matched to a gene. Looked up from germline, CDR1 is SGHDT and CDR2 is YYEEEE. This CDR3 is 14 amino acids long. CDR3 sequence: CASSLRQGAPGQYF. The CDR3 nucleotides are TGTGCCAGCAGCTTGAGACAGGGGGCGCCTGGGCAGTACTTC.

The chain uses TRBV19 and TRBJ2-1, with 7 bases that match TRBD1. The CDR3 has 16 amino acids. Germline CDR1 is LNHDA and CDR2 is SQIVND (reference sequence). V was pared by 7 bases and J by 6 bases, with 15 bases of the junction left unmatched. The CDR3 nucleotides read TGTGCCAGTATGGCCGGGACAGAGGGGCCTCGCAATGAGCAGTTCTTC. Translation: CASMAGTEGPRNEQFF.

This clone appeared a few times. This chain links TRBV3-1 (or the pseudogene TRBV3-2) with TRBJ1-2, with D uncertain. Trimming took 3 bases from V and 8 from J, leaving 10 bases between them. The CDR3 is made up of 12 amino acids. Germline CDR1 LGHDT, CDR2 YNNKEL (reference sequence). This chain's CDR3 is CASSQDAGGYTF. CDR3 nucleotide sequence: TGTGCCAGCAGCCAGGACGCGGGCGGCTACACCTTC.

This chain uses TRBV5-1 with TRBJ2-3; a weak D match, TRBD2 (5 bases). This CDR3 spans 14 amino acids. Per germline, CDR1 SGHRS and CDR2 YFSETQ. V was pared by 2 bases and J by 6 bases, with 13 bases between. The CDR3 DNA is TGCGCCAGCAGCTTCATTCCGACTACCGATACGCAGTATTTT. Translation: CASSFIPTTDTQYF.

The DNA for the CDR3 is TGTGCCTGGAGTCTCCAGGGGGGCGACTTCCTCCACTTT. Residues: CAWSLQGGDFLHF. The chain carries TRBV30 and TRBJ1-6; 7 bases align to TRBD1. V shed 2 bases and J 15 bases; nucleotides not matched to a gene: 10. The CDR3 is 13 amino acids. Looked up from germline, CDR1 is GTSNPN and CDR2 is SVGIG (reference sequence). Looking up the rest from reference TRBV30 and TRBJ1-6 gives the full variable domain: SQTIHQWPATLVQPVGSPLSLECTVEGTSNPNLYWYRQAAGRGLQLLFYSVGIGQISSEVPQNLSASRPQDRQFILSSKKLLLSDSGFYLCAWSLQGGDFLHFGNGTRLTVT.

This clone was detected only a few times. CDR3 loop: CASTIEVGEQYF. Written as DNA, the CDR3 is TGTGCCAGCACTATTGAGGTGGGCGAGCAGTACTTC. The J gene is TRBJ2-7, the V gene TRBV7-9; D is undetermined. Germline V gives CDR1 SEHNR, CDR2 FQNEAQ (reference sequence). The V end was cut by 7 bases, the J end by 6 bases, with 13 bases between. The CDR3 is 12 residues long.

The chain employs TRBV14 and TRBJ1-2; D might be TRBD1 (5 bases). Trimming shortened V by 4 bases and J by 12 bases, and 15 bases separated the two germline ends. The germline V gene encodes CDR1 SGHDN and CDR2 FVKESK. The CDR3 runs to 12 residues. The CDR3 bases are TGTGCCAGCAGCCCCGTGGGACTTGGAGACACCTTC. Translated, it gives CASSPVGLGDTF.

This clone appeared a few times. J is TRBJ2-7 and V is TRBV30, with D hard to call. Germline V gives CDR1 GTSNPN, CDR2 SVGIG (reference sequence). The CDR3 spans 11 residues. The V gene lost 3 bases and the J gene lost 4 bases, with 7 bases spanning the gap. The CDR3 DNA follows: TGTGCCTGGAGACAGTATTACGAGCAGTACTTC. Protein product: CAWRQYYEQYF.

The chain uses TRBV29-1 and TRBJ1-4; D remains unclear. The CDR3 has 11 residues. V was trimmed by 4 bases and J by 8 bases, leaving 8 bases between them. Germline lookup yields CDR1 SQVTM and CDR2 ANQGSEA. The CDR3, as DNA: TGCAGCGTTGGACATAAGGAAAAACTGTTTTTT. Translated: CSVGHKEKLFF.

The chain has TRBV5-5 and TRBJ2-2, with a possible D match to TRBD1 (6 bases). V was clipped by 0 bases and J by 3 bases, with 15 bases between them. The CDR3 has 17 residues. Germline CDR1 SGHKS, CDR2 YYEKEE (reference sequence). The CDR3 is CASSLVFQGPYTGELFF. Here the CDR3 DNA reads TGTGCCAGCAGCTTGGTATTTCAGGGGCCCTACACCGGGGAGCTGTTTTTT.

CDR3 DNA sequence: TGCGCCAGCAGCCGGGGAGGCGAGGAGTTTAATGGCTACACCTTC. Its protein is CASSRGGEEFNGYTF. The V and J genes are TRBV5-1 and TRBJ1-2; D call uncertain. The V end lost 4 bases, the J end lost 6 bases, and 19 bases lay between the germline ends. CDR1 and CDR2 from the germline V gene are SGHRS and YFSETQ. The CDR3 is 15 amino acids.

This clone occurred a few times. This chain connects TRBV24-1 to TRBJ2-7; 9 nucleotides match TRBD1. From germline, CDR1 is KGHDR and CDR2 SFDVKD. The CDR3 is 16 amino acids. The trim removed 4 bases at V and 0 bases at J, leaving 6 bases unmatched. This CDR3 is CATSDSGQGSSYEQYF. The CDR3 nucleotides are TGTGCCACCAGTGACTCCGGACAGGGGAGCTCCTACGAGCAGTACTTC.

In this sample, this clone turned up a few times. J is TRBJ2-1 and V is TRBV4-1; the D gene is possibly TRBD2 (5 bases). Germline CDR1 and CDR2: MGHRA and YSYEKL. The ends were cut back, 4 bases at V and 1 base at J, with 11 bases in the middle. The CDR3 has 15 residues. The CDR3 region has the DNA TGCGCCAGCAGCCTCAAGGAGGATTCCTACAATGAGCAGTTCTTC. Translating gives CASSLKEDSYNEQFF.

The chain carries TRBV6-4 and TRBJ1-1; 7 bases agree with TRBD1. This CDR3 comprises 13 residues. CDR1 and CDR2 from the germline V gene are MRHNA and SNTAGT. V gave up 0 bases and J gave up 6 bases; unmatched junction bases: 1. The CDR3 reads CASSDSQGAEAFF. The CDR3 DNA is TGTGCCAGCAGTGACTCGCAGGGGGCTGAAGCTTTCTTT.

The chain carries TRBV2 and TRBJ2-2; 14 nucleotides align to TRBD2. The CDR3 is 15 residues long. Germline CDR1 is SNHLY and CDR2 is FYNNEI. J lost 6 bases, V lost 4 bases, and 1 base had no gene match. The CDR3 sequence is CASSGTSGGSGELFF. The CDR3 bases are TGTGCCAGCAGTGGGACTAGCGGGGGGTCCGGGGAGCTGTTTTTT.

The rearrangement joins TRBV28 to TRBJ1-1; TRBD1 aligns across 8 bases. This CDR3 is built from 13 residues. Germline V lookup: CDR1 MDHEN, CDR2 SYDVKM. Unmatched junction bases numbered 11, after V lost 5 bases and J lost 12 bases. CDR3 sequence (DNA): TGTGCCAGCAGTGCGGGGGACAGGATCCATACTTTCTTT. Protein sequence: CASSAGDRIHTFF.

This clone was seen a few times. V gene TRBV9 combines with J gene TRBJ2-1; D perhaps matches TRBD2 (5 bases). The CDR3 contains 15 residues. The V and J ends lost 0 bases and 5 bases respectively, with 12 bases between them. The germline V gene encodes CDR1 SGDLS and CDR2 YYNGEE. The CDR3 loop reads CASSVVGGSNNEQFF. The DNA for the CDR3 is TGTGCCAGCAGCGTAGTAGGAGGTTCCAACAATGAGCAGTTCTTC. Variable domain in full (rest from reference TRBV9 and TRBJ2-1): DSGVTQTPKHLITATGQRVTLRCSPRSGDLSVYWYQQSLDQGLQFLIQYYNGEERAKGNILERFSAQQFPDLHSELNLSSLELGDSALYFCASSVVGGSNNEQFFGPGTRLTVL.